This T cell receptor (beta chain) originates from a study of a mutant IDH1 vaccine in newly diagnosed glioma. Study-level background: During weeks 1, 3, 5, 7, 11, 15, 19 and 23, patients received eight vaccinations. Beginning 4-6 weeks after radiotherapy alone, or with temozolomide cycles, vaccination took place. Patients' prior therapy spanned radiotherapy, temozolomide, or both; most underwent both.

The CDR3 runs to 14 residues. Germline CDR1 ENHRY, CDR2 SYGVKD. V was clipped by 8 bases and J by 4 bases; unmatched bases: 3. Time point described: week 11, during vaccination. Every vaccination contained 300 ug of the mutant IDH1 20-mer peptide and was paired with topical imiquimod. New WHO grade 3 or 4 astrocytomas that were IDH1-mutant and ATRX-lost had been found in donors. Only one count was recorded for this clone. The antigen is not known. Using immunoSEQ multiplex PCR, the repertoire was profiled, and TCRdb retains in-frame clones only, with some absent. The sample has about 62,000 clones; around 91% are singletons.

The chain uses TRBV10-3 and TRBJ2-2; TRBD1 matches 11 bases. Source: PBMCs, taken from a glioma patient whose treatment included an IDH1 peptide vaccine. This clonotype was obtained from a man aged 40-49 years with glioma. CDR3 coding DNA: TGTGCCATCTCCGGGACAGGGGGCACCGGGGAGCTGTTTTTT. Its translation is CAISGTGGTGELFF.